This entry features one TCR beta chain sequence. This clone has a single count. Its antigen remains undetermined. One base away there is no much larger clone; base qualities are not given. This specimen comes from a study of T cell changes during pregnancy in multiple sclerosis (dated by TCRdb to the late 2010s). About the investigation overall: The study looked at changes in the T cell repertoire across pregnancy in women with multiple sclerosis.

Clipping removes 6 bases from V and 2 bases from J, with 9 as the unmatched junction base count. The CDR3 goes from the cysteine to the phenylalanine over 17 residues. Only the CDR3 region is kept as DNA, spanning 51 bases read in frame from base 1. CDR1 and CDR2 are read off the germline V gene (reference sequence) as LNHDA and SQIVND. The method was the immunoSEQ multiplex PCR assay. TCRdb re-hosts the immuneACCESS table, in-frame sequences only. Its copies lack some clones; in the studies checked, an unresolved V gene accounts for under half of them, and the cause for the rest is not known. The sample data list 40,000 to 60,000 clones, and approximately 90% of these were observed just once. Of the sample, approximately 2.6% is held by the ten largest clones.

Recombination connected TRBV19 to TRBJ2-5, and TRBD2 matches 13 of the central bases. The receptor was derived from a female donor with multiple sclerosis, enrolled in a pregnancy study. The input for sequencing was CD8+ T cells from peripheral blood mononuclear cells, taken in the second trimester of pregnancy. The DNA sequence is given as TGTGCCAGTAGGAGTACTAGGGGACTAGCGGGGCAAGAGACCCAGTACTTC. Translated, it gives CASRSTRGLAGQETQYF.